This T cell receptor beta chain came from a study of CD8+ T cells in alopecia areata. On the study more broadly: Treatment comprised oral tofacitinib, 5 to 10 mg twice daily, in treated patients. Scoring treated patients' severity relied on the percentage of scalp area affected. Dosing spanned 6 to 18 months on tofacitinib, then 6 months off drug.

Treatment defined: oral pan-JAK inhibitor, 5-10 mg twice daily. Samples from alopecia areata patients were lesional scalp punch biopsies and peripheral blood. Germline trimming cut 6 bases from V and 3 bases from J; bases unmatched to any gene: 1. Germline V CDR1 and CDR2: SQVTM, ANQGSEA. The CDR3 consists of 12 residues. The sequencing template was cDNA reverse transcribed from extracted RNA. Some clones are missing from TCRdb's copy, which holds only in-frame ones; the method was immunoSEQ multiplex PCR. The sample consists of about 200,000 clones, about 60% of them appearing once. The origin of this receptor is a human donor with alopecia areata. The sequencing used CD4+ T cells sorted from blood, collected at week 4, from a patient treated with tofacitinib. The chain employs TRBV29-1 and TRBJ1-2; the match to TRBD1 covers 10 bases. DNA of the CDR3: TGCAGCGTCGGGACAGGGGACTATGGCTACACCTTC. Its translation is CSVGTGDYGYTF.